These T cell receptor beta chains were read from a single sample in a study of blood T cell repertoires in COVID-19. Generated by immunoSEQ multiplex PCR, the TCRdb table keeps only in-frame clones and is missing some. The sample yields under 300,000 clones, around 90% seen once. Sequenced input: PBMCs or T cells enriched from blood (not recorded which). All receptors come from a middle-aged woman who had been exposed to COVID-19. CDR3s include the opening cysteine and the closing phenylalanine or tryptophan. Fields, in order: V gene, clone size, D gene, J gene, CDR3 DNA, CDR3 protein. D genes are given only for firm matches. Where a row states a size, it is once, few, many or the class of an expanded clone; other rows omit it.

TRBV28	.	TRBD2	TRBJ2-5	TGTGCCAGCAGTTTAGAGGGGCTAGCGGGGGCGGAGACCCAGTACTTC	CASSLEGLAGAETQYF
TRBV5-4	.	.	TRBJ1-1	TGTGCCAGCAGCTTGGGTTTAGATAACACTGAAGCTTTCTTT	CASSLGLDNTEAFF
TRBV30	few	.	TRBJ2-2	TGTGCCCTTAGTACTACGAGGACCGGGGAGCTGTTTTTT	CALSTTRTGELFF
TRBV5-4	.	TRBD1	TRBJ2-2	TGTGCCAGCAGCCTAGGACAGGGAAGGAACGGGGAGCTGTTTTTT	CASSLGQGRNGELFF
TRBV28	.	.	TRBJ1-2	TGTGCCAGCAGTTTATTGGGGCTAGCTAACTATGGCTACACCTTC	CASSLLGLANYGYTF
TRBV7-2	.	TRBD1	TRBJ1-1	TGTGCCAGCAGCTTAGCTCAGGGGGTGAGCGCTGAAGCTTTCTTT	CASSLAQGVSAEAFF
TRBV7-2	.	.	TRBJ1-3	TGTGCCAGCAGCTCACCCCCGGGGTCGGGAAACACCATATATTTT	CASSSPPGSGNTIYF
TRBV24-1	.	.	TRBJ2-3	TGTGCCACCAGTGATTCCGAGGTTTACGGCACAGATACGCAGTATTTT	CATSDSEVYGTDTQYF
TRBV7-9	.	TRBD2	TRBJ2-7	TGTGCCAGCAGCCCCCAACTAGCGGGGGTTTCCTACGAGCAGTACTTC	CASSPQLAGVSYEQYF
TRBV4-1	.	TRBD1	TRBJ2-7	TGCGCCAGCAGCCAGACCGGGACAGGGGCGTACGAGCAGTACTTC	CASSQTGTGAYEQYF
TRBV12-3/TRBV12-4	.	.	TRBJ1-2	TGTGCCAGCAGTTTTGGGCAGGACTATGGCTACACCTTC	CASSFGQDYGYTF
TRBV7-9	.	.	TRBJ1-1	TGTGCCAGCAGCTTCACCGGGTCCGCTGAAGCTTTCTTT	CASSFTGSAEAFF
TRBV24-1	.	.	TRBJ2-3	TGTGCCACCAAGCTCCGCTTTGACAGCTTCACAGATACGCAGTATTTT	CATKLRFDSFTDTQYF
TRBV7-2	.	TRBD2	TRBJ2-1	TGTGCCAGCAGCTCCCTTGAGGCTAGCGGGTACAATGAGCAGTTCTTC	CASSSLEASGYNEQFF
TRBV27	.	TRBD1	TRBJ1-6	TGTGCCACCGCGAGGGGGCGGATGGTCTATAATTCACCCCTCCACTTT	CATARGRMVYNSPLHF
TRBV3-1/TRBV3-2	once	.	TRBJ1-6	TGTGCCAGCAGCCAAGTCTCACAGGGAAGGGTACCCCTCCACTTT	CASSQVSQGRVPLHF
TRBV10-3	.	.	TRBJ1-2	TGTGCCATCAGTGAGTCTTCAGGGTATGGCTACACCTTC	CAISESSGYGYTF
TRBV30	.	.	TRBJ1-3	TGTGCCTGGAGTAATCTACAGGTTCTATATTTT	CAWSNLQVLYF
TRBV18	.	.	TRBJ2-7	TGTGCCAGCTCACCTCGAAGCGGCGACTACGAGCAGTACTTC	CASSPRSGDYEQYF
TRBV5-4	few	.	TRBJ2-5	TGTGCCAGCAGCCTGGTGACAGCGGAGACCCAGTACTTC	CASSLVTAETQYF
TRBV7-9	.	.	TRBJ1-2	TGTGCCAGCAGCGCAGGGACACTCTCGGGCGGCTACACCTTC	CASSAGTLSGGYTF
TRBV18	.	.	TRBJ2-2	TGTGCCAGCTCACGACAGGAAAACACCGGGGAGCTGTTTTTT	CASSRQENTGELFF
TRBV30	once	.	TRBJ2-7	TGTGCCTGGACCCTAGCGAGTGAGCAGTACTTC	CAWTLASEQYF
TRBV7-9	.	.	TRBJ2-3	TGTGCCAGCAGCTTAAAGGGGGTGAGCACAGATACGCAGTATTTT	CASSLKGVSTDTQYF
TRBV10-2	once	TRBD1	TRBJ2-7	TGCGCCAGCAGTCCTATGGGACAGGTGACCTACGAGCAGTACTTC	CASSPMGQVTYEQYF
TRBV7-2	.	TRBD1	TRBJ2-7	TGTGCCAGCAGCTCCCGGGACAGGGGCTACGAGCAGTACTTC	CASSSRDRGYEQYF
TRBV25-1	few	TRBD1	TRBJ1-1	TGTGCCAGCAGTCGCCCGGGACAGGGGAGTCTGAACACTGAAGCTTTCTTT	CASSRPGQGSLNTEAFF
TRBV2	.	TRBD1	TRBJ1-2	TGTGCCACCATGGAGGGGGCAAATGGCTATGGCTACACCTTC	CATMEGANGYGYTF
TRBV9	.	.	TRBJ2-2	TGTGCCAGCAGCGTAGCTACAGGCTTTTTGAACACCGGGGAGCTGTTTTTT	CASSVATGFLNTGELFF
TRBV7-2	.	.	TRBJ2-2	TGTGCCAGCAGATTAGGGACAATCACCGGGGAGCTGTTTTTT	CASRLGTITGELFF
TRBV9	.	TRBD2	TRBJ2-1	TGTGCCAGCAGCTCAGAGGAGCGGGGGGCCCGCAATGAGCAGTTCTTC	CASSSEERGARNEQFF
TRBV3-1/TRBV3-2	.	TRBD1	TRBJ1-2	TGTGCCAGCAGCCAAGGGACAGGGGGCTACACCTTC	CASSQGTGGYTF
TRBV15	few	.	TRBJ1-6	TGTGCCACCAGCAGAGCCCAAGTAATTCTGAGCTCACCCCTCCACTTT	CATSRAQVILSSPLHF
TRBV12-3/TRBV12-4	once	.	TRBJ1-4	TGTGCCAGCAGACACAGGGAAAAACTGTTTTTT	CASRHREKLFF
TRBV6-1	.	TRBD1	TRBJ1-5	TGTGCCAGCAGTGAACCCCCCGGGGACAGGGGTAATCAGCCCCAGCATTTT	CASSEPPGDRGNQPQHF